The entry that follows covers one T cell receptor beta chain sequence. The antigen is undetermined. The source of the sample is a study of blood T cells in healthy people across ages. Whole-study findings and limits: Unsorted PBMCs ruled out conclusive naive versus antigen-experienced comparison. Not knowing donor CMV status may have confounded expanded clonotype changes. Measured against age, TCR beta diversity per million T cells decreased in a roughly linear manner.

Together with a sample-barcoded 5' primer, a J-beta primer mix was included in a second PCR lasting roughly 7 to 11 cycles. Each cDNA molecule received a tag from a template-switch adaptor that had 12 random nucleotides. TCRdb processed the 5' RACE reads anew with MiXCR; each CDR3 protein has one entry. The sample shows approximately 1.5 million distinct CDR3 sequences, 35% to 45% of them seen only once. Germline CDR1 is DFQATT and CDR2 is SNEGSKA (reference sequence). The CDR3 spans 13 residues. V lost 1 base, J lost 9 bases, and 5 bases stayed unmatched. The sequenced material came from blood. The TCR was taken from a young woman in good health. The rearrangement uses TRBV20-1 and TRBJ2-3, with 9 bases aligning to TRBD2. CDR3 bases: TGCAGTGCTAGAGGTGCTAGCGGGGAAACGCAGTATTTT. Amino acid sequence: CSARGASGETQYF.